Listed below are T cell receptor beta chains from one sample, sequenced in a study of T cell changes during pregnancy in multiple sclerosis. Some clones are missing from TCRdb's copy, which holds only in-frame ones; the method was immunoSEQ multiplex PCR. The table has tens of thousands of clones, over 90% seen once. Source: CD4+ T cells from peripheral blood mononuclear cells, taken in the third trimester of pregnancy. The receptor set was obtained from a female donor with multiple sclerosis, enrolled in a pregnancy study. Each CDR3 is given without its conserved first and last residue.

v_gene	j_gene	CDR3aa
TRBV2	TRBJ2-1	ASISGGIRSEQF
TRBV7-9	TRBJ2-7	ASSDSGGPYEQY
TRBV5-1	TRBJ1-6	ASSPEGPPLH
TRBV11-2	TRBJ2-7	ASSQTGAYEQY
TRBV5-1	TRBJ1-4	ASSLARDRGNEKLF
TRBV7-9	TRBJ2-1	ASSSMGHGARYNEQF
TRBV2	TRBJ1-3	ASSVNPGSSGNTIY
TRBV5-5	TRBJ1-6	ASRPTGIDNSPLH
TRBV6-5	TRBJ1-5	ASSYTRSSNQPQH
TRBV19	TRBJ2-3	ASSIGQATDTQY
TRBV7-2	TRBJ2-4	ASSSGGAKNIQY